The clone carrying this T cell receptor (beta chain) was seen a handful of times. Next came a second PCR, run for about 7 to 12 cycles, which used a sample-barcoded 5' primer along with a J-beta primer mix. Every molecule of cDNA carried a tag from a template-switch adaptor with 12 random nucleotides. TCRdb passed the 5' RACE reads through MiXCR, listing each CDR3 protein once. The sample records some 930,000 distinct CDR3 sequences, 25% to 30% being singletons. In each sample, at least 7 million PBMCs were isolated. This sample is drawn from a study of blood T cells in healthy people across ages. In germline, CDR1 is SGHAT, CDR2 FQNNGV. After removal of 5 bases from V and 6 bases from J, the junction contained 15 bases not matched to a gene. This CDR3 spans 17 amino acids. This sample also appeared in a second study, on T cells of mothers and their children. From that second work: Extraction yielded RNA that went, in full, into cDNA synthesis at around 1.5 ug per 15 ul. Related mother-child pairs shared slightly more overlap than unrelated pairs, but the difference was non-significant.

The sample comprised blood. This sequence was found in a woman aged 40 to 50 in good health. The V gene is TRBV11-2, the J gene TRBJ2-3; 9 bases agree with TRBD1. The CDR3 coding sequence is TGTGCCAGCAGCCCCCCCCCGGGACAGGGCCCTTTGGATACGCAGTATTTT. It is translated as CASSPPPGQGPLDTQYF.